Below are 22 T cell receptor beta chains sequenced from a single sample in a study of T cell changes during pregnancy in multiple sclerosis (dated by TCRdb to between 2018 and 2021). The method was the immunoSEQ multiplex PCR assay. In its TCRdb copy, this immuneACCESS table keeps in-frame sequences only and misses some clones. Where compared with another copy, unresolved V genes explain less than half of these, and the others have no known cause. For this sample the table gives some 81,000 clones, of which more than 85% were detected only once. 2.5% to 3% of the sample belongs to the ten largest clones. The input for sequencing was peripheral blood, taken after pregnancy. These receptors all come from a female donor in good health, enrolled as a control in a pregnancy study.

J is TRBJ2-7 and V is TRBV6-5; 7 positions agree with TRBD1. Germline assignment: CDR1 MNHEY and CDR2 SVGAGI. V gave up 0 bases and J gave up 2 bases; unmatched junction bases: 7. This CDR3 region has 16 residues. This CDR3 reads CASSYSFTGDTYEQYF. CDR3 DNA: TGTGCCAGCAGTTACTCGTTCACAGGGGACACCTACGAGCAGTACTTC.

This chain connects TRBV7-9 to TRBJ2-7; no clear D gene. The CDR3 has 14 residues. Germline assignment: CDR1 SEHNR and CDR2 FQNEAQ (reference sequence). The V and J ends lost 1 base and 3 bases respectively, with 10 bases between them. The CDR3 here is CASSLDRIHYEQYF. CDR3 nucleotides: TGTGCCAGCAGCTTAGACAGAATTCACTACGAGCAGTACTTC.

In this sample, this clone turned up a few times. This chain uses TRBV25-1 with TRBJ1-1; D call uncertain. V lost 6 bases and J lost 1, with 6 bases in between. CDR3 size: 12 residues. CDR1 and CDR2 from the germline V gene are MGHDK and SYGVNS. CDR3 sequence reads: CASREGNTEAFF. The DNA for the CDR3 is TGTGCCAGCAGGGAGGGGAACACTGAAGCTTTCTTT.

This chain uses TRBV28 with TRBJ2-7; D is perhaps TRBD1 (6 bases). V was trimmed by 6 bases and J by 3 bases, leaving 12 bases between them. Germline V gene data show CDR1 as MDHEN and CDR2 as SYDVKM. The CDR3 runs 13 residues. The CDR3 coding sequence is TGTGCCAGCAGACAGGGCGACTGCTACGAGCAGTACTTC. Translating gives CASRQGDCYEQYF.

V is TRBV5-4 and J is TRBJ2-5, with a tentative D call TRBD1 (5 bases). The CDR3 consists of 14 residues. The V gene's germline CDR1 is SGHNT and CDR2 YYREEE (reference sequence). V was cut by 0 bases and J by 5 bases, with 11 bases left in between. CDR3 coding DNA: TGTGCCAGCAGCTTGGCTAGGGGAAGGGAGACCCAGTACTTC. It encodes CASSLARGRETQYF.

This chain joins TRBV14 and TRBJ1-2; possibly TRBD1 for D (6 bases). Germline V gene sequence: CDR1 SGHDN, CDR2 FVKESK. Trimming shortened V by 0 bases and J by 7 bases, and 18 bases separated the two germline ends. The length of the CDR3 is 16 residues. CDR3 region: CASSQEDGWGRGGYTF. The DNA of the CDR3 is TGTGCCAGCAGCCAAGAAGATGGGTGGGGGCGCGGTGGCTACACCTTC.

The V and J genes are TRBV28 and TRBJ1-1, with D tentatively TRBD1 (5 bases). V was clipped by 5 bases and J by 0 bases, with 13 bases between them. Germline CDR1 MDHEN, CDR2 SYDVKM. The CDR3 is 15 amino acids. The chain's CDR3 is CASSQDSPMNTEAFF. The CDR3 DNA sequence: TGTGCCAGCAGTCAAGACAGTCCCATGAACACTGAAGCTTTCTTT.

This CDR3 reads CASSFSGTGDPNEKLFF. In DNA form, the CDR3 reads TGTGCCAGCAGCTTTTCTGGGACAGGGGACCCTAATGAAAAACTGTTTTTT. The chain combines TRBV7-9 with TRBJ1-4; 10 bases map to TRBD1. This CDR3 has 17 residues. Germline CDR1 reads SEHNR; CDR2 reads FQNEAQ (reference sequence). Trimming took 3 bases from V and 3 from J; bases not matched to a gene: 7.

V gene TRBV5-1 combines with J gene TRBJ1-4, with a possible D match to TRBD1 (5 bases). The length of the CDR3 is 12 residues. The ends were cut back, 3 bases at V and 8 bases at J, with 8 bases in the middle. The germline gives CDR1 SGHRS, CDR2 YFSETQ. The CDR3 DNA follows: TGCGCCAGCAGCTCCGGGGGGGAAAAACTGTTTTTT. It translates to CASSSGGEKLFF.

The chain links TRBV7-2 to TRBJ1-2; D unclear. CDR1 and CDR2 (germline): SGHTA, FQGNSA. This CDR3 is 14 amino acids long. Between the trimmed V and J ends, which lost 5 bases and 7 bases, there was a span of 17 bases. Here the CDR3 reads CASSKRGVRTGYTF. In DNA, the CDR3 is TGTGCCAGCAGCAAACGCGGGGTAAGGACTGGCTACACCTTC.

This sequence joins TRBV7-3 and TRBJ2-2; tentatively, D is TRBD1 (5 bases). Per germline, CDR1 SGHTA and CDR2 FQGTGA. Trimming removed 2 bases at V and 3 bases at J, with 10 bases between. The CDR3 covers 15 residues. CDR3 nucleotides: TGTGCCAGCAGCTTATTGCAGGGCCACACCGGGGAGCTGTTTTTT. As protein: CASSLLQGHTGELFF.

V is TRBV30 and J is TRBJ1-5, with D perhaps matching TRBD1 (5 bases). Germline CDR1 and CDR2: GTSNPN and SVGIG (reference sequence). Trimming took 4 bases from V and 4 from J, leaving 14 bases between them. This CDR3 has 14 amino acids. The CDR3 DNA is TGTGCCTGGAATCTAGGGGTGGCGAATCAGCCCCAGCATTTT. It is translated as CAWNLGVANQPQHF.

This clone was observed many times. DNA for the CDR3: TGTGCCAGCACGGCGGCAGGGGAGGGGGGCACTGAAGCTTTCTTT. Translating it yields CASTAAGEGGTEAFF. The genes are TRBV27 and TRBJ1-1; possibly TRBD1 for D (6 bases). The germline V gene has CDR1 MNHEY and CDR2 SMNVEV (reference sequence). The CDR3 extends over 15 amino acids. With 7 bases removed from V and 4 bases from J, the gap between germline ends came to 19 bases.

To note about this clone: An end of the junction does not agree with germline; a read error may underlie this. The CDR3 spells CASSYPLIYGQYF. The CDR3 region has the DNA TGTGCCAGCAGCTATCCCCTAATTTACGGGCAGTACTTC. This chain uses TRBV7-2 with TRBJ2-7; D is undetermined. There are 13 residues in the CDR3. Germline loops: CDR1 SGHTA, CDR2 FQGNSA.

The chain joins TRBV7-2 to TRBJ2-7; D might be TRBD1 (5 bases). This CDR3 contains 15 residues. The V and J ends lost 8 bases and 2 bases respectively, with 19 bases between them. Germline V CDR1 and CDR2: SGHTA, FQGNSA. CDR3 residues: CASSLPGWGPYEQYF. In DNA form, the CDR3 reads TGTGCCAGCTCTCTCCCAGGGTGGGGTCCCTACGAGCAGTACTTC. Full variable domain (outside the CDR3, taken from reference TRBV7-2 and TRBJ2-7): GAGVSQSPSNKVTEKGKDVELRCDPISGHTALYWYRQSLGQGLEFLIYFQGNSAPDKSGLPSDRFSAERTGGSVSTLTIQRTQQEDSAVYLCASSLPGWGPYEQYFGPGTRLTVT.

The chain joins TRBV4-3 to TRBJ2-7, with D possibly TRBD1 on 5 matching bases. Trimming stripped 6 bases from V and 3 bases from J, with 12 bases between. Germline CDR1 and CDR2: LGHNA and YSLEER. The CDR3 has 13 amino acids. Here the CDR3 reads CASSPDQGYEQYF. The CDR3 DNA follows: TGCGCCAGCAGTCCCGACCAGGGCTACGAGCAGTACTTC.

The chain employs TRBV19 and TRBJ2-7, with TRBD1 matching over 7 bases. Trimming at V came to 3 bases and at J to 4 bases, leaving 12 bases not matched to a gene. The CDR3 length is 16 residues. The germline V gene has CDR1 LNHDA and CDR2 SQIVND (reference sequence). Here the CDR3 DNA reads TGTGCCAGTAGTATGACCGGGACAGTAGAGGGATACGAGCAGTACTTC. It codes for CASSMTGTVEGYEQYF.

The V call is TRBV18, the J call TRBJ2-5, with D uncertain. The V gene's germline CDR1 is KGHSH and CDR2 LQKENI. The CDR3 covers 15 residues. Trimming took off 4 bases at V and 5 bases at J, with 17 bases between the two ends. DNA of the CDR3: TGTGCCAGCTCACGCCTATCTCGACCGGGTGAGACCCAGTACTTC. Protein sequence: CASSRLSRPGETQYF.

This chain links TRBV7-9 with TRBJ2-1; D gene unclear. The germline gives CDR1 SEHNR, CDR2 FQNEAQ (reference sequence). The V and J ends lost 1 base and 7 bases respectively, with 5 bases between them. The CDR3 consists of 12 residues. The DNA for the CDR3 is TGTGCCAGCAGCTTAGTAGCTAATGAGCAGTTCTTC. Translation gives CASSLVANEQFF.

The chain employs TRBV7-3 and TRBJ2-2; no clear D. The germline V gene has CDR1 SGHTA and CDR2 FQGTGA. This CDR3 is 18 amino acids long. V was shortened by 1 base and J by 0 bases, with 15 bases between the two germline ends. The DNA of the CDR3 is TGTGCCAGCAGCTTAAGGCCCCCTGCGAGGACGAACACCGGGGAGCTGTTTTTT. Amino acid sequence: CASSLRPPARTNTGELFF.

The chain combines TRBV30 with TRBJ1-6; 8 nucleotides agree with TRBD1. V lost 6 bases, J lost 6 bases, and 7 bases stayed unmatched. In germline, CDR1 is GTSNPN, CDR2 SVGIG (reference sequence). The CDR3 extends over 14 amino acids. The CDR3 bases are TGTGCCTGTCAACAGGGGGGGCTTAATTCACCCCTCCACTTT. It specifies CACQQGGLNSPLHF.

The chain couples TRBV7-2 to TRBJ2-3, with 13 nucleotides matching TRBD2. The trim removed 1 base at V and 5 bases at J, leaving 3 bases unmatched. The germline gives CDR1 SGHTA, CDR2 FQGNSA. This CDR3 spans 16 amino acids. The CDR3 DNA is TGTGCCAGCAGCTTAGGGGGACTAGCGGGGTTAGATACGCAGTATTTT. This sequence encodes CASSLGGLAGLDTQYF.